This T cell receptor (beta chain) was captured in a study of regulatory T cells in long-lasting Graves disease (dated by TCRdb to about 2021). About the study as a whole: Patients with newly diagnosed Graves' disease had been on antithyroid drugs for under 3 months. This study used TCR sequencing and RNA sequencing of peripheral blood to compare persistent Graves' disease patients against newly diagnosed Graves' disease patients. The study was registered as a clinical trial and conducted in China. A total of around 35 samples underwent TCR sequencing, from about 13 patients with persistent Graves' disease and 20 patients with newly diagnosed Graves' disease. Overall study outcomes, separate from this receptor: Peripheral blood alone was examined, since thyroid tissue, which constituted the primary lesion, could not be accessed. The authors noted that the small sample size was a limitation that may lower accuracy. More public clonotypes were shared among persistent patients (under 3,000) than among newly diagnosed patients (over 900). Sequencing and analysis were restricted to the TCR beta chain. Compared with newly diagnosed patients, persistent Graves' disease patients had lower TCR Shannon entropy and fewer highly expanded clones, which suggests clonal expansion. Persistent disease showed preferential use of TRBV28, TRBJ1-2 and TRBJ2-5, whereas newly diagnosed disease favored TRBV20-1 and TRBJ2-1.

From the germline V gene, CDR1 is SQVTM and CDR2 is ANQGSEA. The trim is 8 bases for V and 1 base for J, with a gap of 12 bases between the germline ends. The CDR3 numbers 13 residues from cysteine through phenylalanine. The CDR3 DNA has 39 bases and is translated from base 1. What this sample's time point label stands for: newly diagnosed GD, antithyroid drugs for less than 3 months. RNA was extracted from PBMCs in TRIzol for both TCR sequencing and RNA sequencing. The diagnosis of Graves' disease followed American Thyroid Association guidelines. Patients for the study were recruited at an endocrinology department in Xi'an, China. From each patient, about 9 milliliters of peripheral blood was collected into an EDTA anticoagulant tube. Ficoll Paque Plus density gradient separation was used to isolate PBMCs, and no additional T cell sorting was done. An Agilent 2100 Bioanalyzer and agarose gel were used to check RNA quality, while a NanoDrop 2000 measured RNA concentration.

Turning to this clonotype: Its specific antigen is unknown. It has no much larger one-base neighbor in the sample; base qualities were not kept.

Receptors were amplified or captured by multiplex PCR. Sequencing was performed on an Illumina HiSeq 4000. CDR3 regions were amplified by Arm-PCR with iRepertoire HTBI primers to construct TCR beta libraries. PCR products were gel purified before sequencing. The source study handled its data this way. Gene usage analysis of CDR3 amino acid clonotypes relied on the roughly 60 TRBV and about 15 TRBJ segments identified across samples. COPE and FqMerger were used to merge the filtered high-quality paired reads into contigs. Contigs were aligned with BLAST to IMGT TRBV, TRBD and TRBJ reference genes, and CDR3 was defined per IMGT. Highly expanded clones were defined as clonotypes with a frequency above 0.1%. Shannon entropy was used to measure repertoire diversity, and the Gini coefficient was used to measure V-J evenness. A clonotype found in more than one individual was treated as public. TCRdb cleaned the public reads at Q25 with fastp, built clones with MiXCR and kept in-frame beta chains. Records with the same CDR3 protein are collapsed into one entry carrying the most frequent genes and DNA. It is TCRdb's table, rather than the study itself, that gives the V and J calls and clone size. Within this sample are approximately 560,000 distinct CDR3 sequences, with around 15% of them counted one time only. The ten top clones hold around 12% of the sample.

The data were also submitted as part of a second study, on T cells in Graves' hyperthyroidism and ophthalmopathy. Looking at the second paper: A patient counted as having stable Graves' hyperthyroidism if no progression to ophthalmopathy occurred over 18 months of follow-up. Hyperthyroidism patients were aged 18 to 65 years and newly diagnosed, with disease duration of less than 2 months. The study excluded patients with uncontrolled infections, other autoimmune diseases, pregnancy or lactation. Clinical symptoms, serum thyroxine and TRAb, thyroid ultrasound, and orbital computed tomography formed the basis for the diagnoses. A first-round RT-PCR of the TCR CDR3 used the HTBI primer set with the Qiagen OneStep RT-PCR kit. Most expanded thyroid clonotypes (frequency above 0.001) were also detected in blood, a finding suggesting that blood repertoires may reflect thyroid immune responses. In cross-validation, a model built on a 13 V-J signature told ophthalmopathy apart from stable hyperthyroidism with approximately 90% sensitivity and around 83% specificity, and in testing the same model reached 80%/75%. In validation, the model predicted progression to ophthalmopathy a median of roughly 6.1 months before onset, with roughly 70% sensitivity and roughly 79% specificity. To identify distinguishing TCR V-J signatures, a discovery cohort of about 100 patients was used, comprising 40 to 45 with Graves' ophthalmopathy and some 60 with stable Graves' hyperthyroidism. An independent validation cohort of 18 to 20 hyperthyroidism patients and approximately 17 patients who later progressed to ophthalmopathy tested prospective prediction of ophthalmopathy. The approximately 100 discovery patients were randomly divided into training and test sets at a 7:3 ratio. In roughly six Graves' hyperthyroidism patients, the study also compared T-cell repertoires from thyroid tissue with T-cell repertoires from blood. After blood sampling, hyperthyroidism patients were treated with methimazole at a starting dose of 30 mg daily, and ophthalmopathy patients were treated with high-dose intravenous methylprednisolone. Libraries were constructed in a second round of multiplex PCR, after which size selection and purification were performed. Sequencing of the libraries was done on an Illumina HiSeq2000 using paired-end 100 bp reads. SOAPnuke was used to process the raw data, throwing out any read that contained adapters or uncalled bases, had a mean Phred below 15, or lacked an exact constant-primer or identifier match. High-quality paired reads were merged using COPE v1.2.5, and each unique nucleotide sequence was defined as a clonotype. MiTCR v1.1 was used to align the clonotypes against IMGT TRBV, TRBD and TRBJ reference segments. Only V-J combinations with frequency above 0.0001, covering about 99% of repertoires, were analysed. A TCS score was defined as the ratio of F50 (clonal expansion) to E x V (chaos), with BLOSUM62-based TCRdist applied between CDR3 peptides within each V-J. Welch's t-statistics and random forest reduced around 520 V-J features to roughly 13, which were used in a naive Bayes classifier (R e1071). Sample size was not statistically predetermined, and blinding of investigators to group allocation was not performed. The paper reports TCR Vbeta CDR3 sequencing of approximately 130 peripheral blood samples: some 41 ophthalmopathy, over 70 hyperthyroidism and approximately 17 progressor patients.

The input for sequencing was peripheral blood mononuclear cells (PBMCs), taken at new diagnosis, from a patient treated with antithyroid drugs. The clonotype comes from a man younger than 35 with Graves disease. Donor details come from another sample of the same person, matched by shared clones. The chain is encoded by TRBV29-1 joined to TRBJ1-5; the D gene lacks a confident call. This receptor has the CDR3 CSHTRLSNQPQHF. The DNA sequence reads TGCAGCCACACCAGGCTAAGCAATCAGCCCCAGCATTTT.